This T cell receptor (beta chain) was retrieved from a study of CD8+ T cells in alopecia areata. With respect to this clone: Its antigen is still unknown.

Overall study findings and caveats: Among patients, TCR sharing was less clear than in mice, a difference possibly due in part to HLA diversity in the patient population.

This CDR3 is 11 amino acids long. Germline-derived CDR1 and CDR2 are SGHRS and YFSETQ. V shed 7 bases and J shed 5 bases, with 10 bases lying between them. Reverse transcription of extracted RNA yielded cDNA, which provided the sequencing template. The assay was immunoSEQ multiplex PCR, and TCRdb's table has in-frame clones only and misses some. The table includes around 190,000 clones, more than 55% detected once. The clonotype comes from a human donor in good health. The chain joins TRBV5-1 to TRBJ2-7, with no clear D. Sequencing input: CD8+ T cells sorted from blood. This CDR3 is CASGSQDEQYF. In nucleotides, the CDR3 is TGCGCCAGCGGATCCCAGGACGAGCAGTACTTC.